This TCR beta chain comes out of a study of CD8+CD57+ T cells in acquired aplastic anemia. As for the study in general: On average, sorted CD4+ and CD8+ cells gave roughly 3 ug of DNA.

Genomic DNA served as template for TCR beta VDJ and CDR3 profiling. From the reads, TCRdb called clonotypes with MiXCR, one entry per CDR3 protein. The data contain about 240,000 distinct CDR3 sequences, more than 45% of them singletons. Patients included in sequencing had previously demonstrated CD8+CD57+ cell expansion by flow cytometry. The CDR3 consists of 16 residues. V gave up 2 bases and J gave up 0 bases, with 12 bases separating them. Per the germline V gene, CDR1 is SGHVS and CDR2 is FQNEAQ. Sequencing input: sorted CD4+, CD8+, or CD8+CD57+ T cells (not recorded which) from PBMCs. The source is a human donor with aplastic anemia. The gene calls are TRBV7-8 and TRBJ2-3; D is possibly TRBD1 (5 bases). Written as DNA, the CDR3 is TGTGCCAGCAGCTTATTTATAGGGGCTAGCACAGATACGCAGTATTTT. Translation: CASSLFIGASTDTQYF.